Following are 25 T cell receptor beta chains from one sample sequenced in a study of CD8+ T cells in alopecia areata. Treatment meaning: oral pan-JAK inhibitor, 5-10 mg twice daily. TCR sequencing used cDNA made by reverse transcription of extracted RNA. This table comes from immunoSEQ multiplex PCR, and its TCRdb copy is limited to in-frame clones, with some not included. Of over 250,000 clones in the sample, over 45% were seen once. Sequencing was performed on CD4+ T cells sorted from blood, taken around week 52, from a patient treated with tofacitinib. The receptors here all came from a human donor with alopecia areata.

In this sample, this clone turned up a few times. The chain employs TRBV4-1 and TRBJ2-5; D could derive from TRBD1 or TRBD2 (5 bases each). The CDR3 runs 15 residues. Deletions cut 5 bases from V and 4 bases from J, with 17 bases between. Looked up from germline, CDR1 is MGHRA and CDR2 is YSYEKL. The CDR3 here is CASSYVSGLGETQYF. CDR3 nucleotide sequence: TGCGCCAGCAGCTACGTCTCGGGGCTGGGAGAGACCCAGTACTTC.

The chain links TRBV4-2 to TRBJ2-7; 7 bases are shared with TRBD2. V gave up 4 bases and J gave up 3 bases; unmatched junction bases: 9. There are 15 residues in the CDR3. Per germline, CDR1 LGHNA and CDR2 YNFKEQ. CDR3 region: CASSPFREGDYEQYF. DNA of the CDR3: TGTGCCAGCAGCCCCTTTAGGGAGGGCGACTACGAGCAGTACTTC.

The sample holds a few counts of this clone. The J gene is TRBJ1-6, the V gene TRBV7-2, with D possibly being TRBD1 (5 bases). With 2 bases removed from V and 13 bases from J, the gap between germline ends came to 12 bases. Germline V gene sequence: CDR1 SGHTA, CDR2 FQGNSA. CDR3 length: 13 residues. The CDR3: CASSLWTGTPLHF. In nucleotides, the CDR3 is TGTGCCAGCAGCTTATGGACTGGGACGCCCCTCCACTTT.

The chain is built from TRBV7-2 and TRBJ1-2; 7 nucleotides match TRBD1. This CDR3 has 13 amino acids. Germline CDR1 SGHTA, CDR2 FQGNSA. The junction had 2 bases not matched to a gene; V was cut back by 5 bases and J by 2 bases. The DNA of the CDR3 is TGTGCCAGCAGCCCGACAGGGAACTATGGCTACACCTTC. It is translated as CASSPTGNYGYTF.

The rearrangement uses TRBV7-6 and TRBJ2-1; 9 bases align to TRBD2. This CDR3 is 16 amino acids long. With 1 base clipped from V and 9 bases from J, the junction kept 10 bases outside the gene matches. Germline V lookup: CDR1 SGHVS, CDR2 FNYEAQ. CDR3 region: CASSLGVAGVSSEQFF. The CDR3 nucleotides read TGTGCCAGCAGCTTAGGGGTAGCGGGGGTCTCGAGTGAGCAGTTCTTC. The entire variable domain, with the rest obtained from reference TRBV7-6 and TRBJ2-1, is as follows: GAGVSQSPRYKVTKRGQDVALRCDPISGHVSLYWYRQALGQGPEFLTYFNYEAQQDKSGLPNDRFSAERPEGSISTLTIQRTEQRDSAMYRCASSLGVAGVSSEQFFGPGTRLTVL.

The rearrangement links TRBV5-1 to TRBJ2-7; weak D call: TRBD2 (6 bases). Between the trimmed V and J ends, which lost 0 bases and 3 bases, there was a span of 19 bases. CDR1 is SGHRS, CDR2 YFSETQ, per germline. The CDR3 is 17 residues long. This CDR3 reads CASSLGVGGTIVYEQYF. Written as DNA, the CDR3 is TGCGCCAGCAGCTTGGGTGTGGGAGGAACAATAGTCTACGAGCAGTACTTC.

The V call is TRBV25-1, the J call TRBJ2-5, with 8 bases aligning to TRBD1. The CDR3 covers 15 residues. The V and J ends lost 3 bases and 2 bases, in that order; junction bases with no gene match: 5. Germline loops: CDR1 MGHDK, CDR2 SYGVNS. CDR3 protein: CASSDRTGTQETQYF. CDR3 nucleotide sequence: TGTGCCAGCAGTGATCGGACAGGGACTCAAGAGACCCAGTACTTC.

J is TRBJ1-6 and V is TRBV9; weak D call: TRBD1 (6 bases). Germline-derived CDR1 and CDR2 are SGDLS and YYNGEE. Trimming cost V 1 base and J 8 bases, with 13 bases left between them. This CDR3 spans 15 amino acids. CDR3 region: CASSVYGGLDSPLHF. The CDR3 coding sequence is TGTGCCAGCAGCGTATATGGGGGCCTCGATTCACCCCTCCACTTT.

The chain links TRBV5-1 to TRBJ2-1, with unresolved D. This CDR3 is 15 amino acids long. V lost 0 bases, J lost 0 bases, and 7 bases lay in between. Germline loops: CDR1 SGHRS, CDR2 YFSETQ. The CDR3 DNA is TGCGCCAGCAGCTTGGGCGTCGGCTCCTACAATGAGCAGTTCTTC. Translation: CASSLGVGSYNEQFF.

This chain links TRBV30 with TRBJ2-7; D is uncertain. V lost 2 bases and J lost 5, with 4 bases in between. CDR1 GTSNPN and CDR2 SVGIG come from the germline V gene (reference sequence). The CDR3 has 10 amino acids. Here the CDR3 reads CAWSIHEQYF. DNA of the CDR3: TGTGCCTGGAGTATTCACGAGCAGTACTTC. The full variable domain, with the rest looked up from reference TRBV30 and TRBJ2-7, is SQTIHQWPATLVQPVGSPLSLECTVEGTSNPNLYWYRQAAGRGLQLLFYSVGIGQISSEVPQNLSASRPQDRQFILSSKKLLLSDSGFYLCAWSIHEQYFGPGTRLTVT.

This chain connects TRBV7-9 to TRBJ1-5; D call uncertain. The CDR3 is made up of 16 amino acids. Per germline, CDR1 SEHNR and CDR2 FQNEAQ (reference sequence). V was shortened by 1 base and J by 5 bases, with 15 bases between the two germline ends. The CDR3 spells CASSLDSPGKDQPQHF. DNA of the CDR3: TGTGCCAGCAGCTTAGACAGCCCGGGCAAAGATCAGCCCCAGCATTTT.

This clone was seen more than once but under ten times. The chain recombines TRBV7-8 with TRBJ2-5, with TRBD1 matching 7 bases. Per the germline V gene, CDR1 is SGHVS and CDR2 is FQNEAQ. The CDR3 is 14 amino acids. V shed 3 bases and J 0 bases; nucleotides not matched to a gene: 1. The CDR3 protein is CASSLGQYQETQYF. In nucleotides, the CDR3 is TGTGCCAGCAGCTTGGGACAGTACCAAGAGACCCAGTACTTC.

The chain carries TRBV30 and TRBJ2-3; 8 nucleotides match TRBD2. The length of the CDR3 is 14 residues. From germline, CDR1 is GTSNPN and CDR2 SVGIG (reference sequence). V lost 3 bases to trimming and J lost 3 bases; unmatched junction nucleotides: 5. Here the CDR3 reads CAWRYGGGTDTQYF. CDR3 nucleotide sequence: TGTGCCTGGAGGTACGGCGGGGGGACAGATACGCAGTATTTT.

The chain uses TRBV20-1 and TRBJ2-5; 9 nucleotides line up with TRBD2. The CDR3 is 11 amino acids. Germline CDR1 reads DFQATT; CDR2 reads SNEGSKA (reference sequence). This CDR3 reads CSAGGPETQYF. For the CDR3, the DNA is TGCAGCGCGGGAGGGCCGGAGACCCAGTACTTC.

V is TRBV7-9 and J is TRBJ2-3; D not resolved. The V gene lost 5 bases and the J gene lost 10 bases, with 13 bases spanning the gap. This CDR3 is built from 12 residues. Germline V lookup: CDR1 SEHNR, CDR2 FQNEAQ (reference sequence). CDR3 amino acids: CASSRFASAQYF. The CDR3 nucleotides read TGTGCCAGCAGCCGGTTTGCATCTGCGCAGTATTTT.

DNA for the CDR3: TGCAGCGTTAGATCGCACCGACAAGAGACCCAGTACTTC. Translation: CSVRSHRQETQYF. The chain links TRBV29-1 to TRBJ2-5, with unresolved D. The CDR3 runs 13 residues. The V gene's germline CDR1 is SQVTM and CDR2 ANQGSEA. V lost 5 bases and J lost 2, with 12 bases in between.

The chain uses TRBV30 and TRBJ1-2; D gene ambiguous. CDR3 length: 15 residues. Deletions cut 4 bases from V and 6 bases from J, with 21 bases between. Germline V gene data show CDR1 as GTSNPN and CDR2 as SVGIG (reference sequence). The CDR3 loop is CAWIGSVRRWHGYTF. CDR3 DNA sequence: TGTGCCTGGATAGGATCGGTTAGAAGATGGCATGGCTACACCTTC.

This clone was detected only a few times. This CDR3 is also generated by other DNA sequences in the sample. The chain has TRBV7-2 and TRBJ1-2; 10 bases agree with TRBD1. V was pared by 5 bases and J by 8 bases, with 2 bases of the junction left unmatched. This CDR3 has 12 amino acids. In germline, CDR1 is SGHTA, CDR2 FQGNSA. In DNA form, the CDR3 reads TGTGCCAGCAGCCCGGACAGGGGGGGCTACACCTTC. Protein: CASSPDRGGYTF.

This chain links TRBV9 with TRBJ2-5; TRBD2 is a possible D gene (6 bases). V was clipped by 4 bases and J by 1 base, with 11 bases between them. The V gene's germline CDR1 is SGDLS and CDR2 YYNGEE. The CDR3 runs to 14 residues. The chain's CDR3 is CASSRRDFQETQYF. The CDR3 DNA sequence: TGTGCCAGCAGCCGTCGGGACTTCCAAGAGACCCAGTACTTC.

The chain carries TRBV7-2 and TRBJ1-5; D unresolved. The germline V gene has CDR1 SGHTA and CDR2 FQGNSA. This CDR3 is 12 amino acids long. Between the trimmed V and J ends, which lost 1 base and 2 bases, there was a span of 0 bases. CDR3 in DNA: TGTGCCAGCAGCTTAGGCAATCAGCCCCAGCATTTT. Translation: CASSLGNQPQHF.

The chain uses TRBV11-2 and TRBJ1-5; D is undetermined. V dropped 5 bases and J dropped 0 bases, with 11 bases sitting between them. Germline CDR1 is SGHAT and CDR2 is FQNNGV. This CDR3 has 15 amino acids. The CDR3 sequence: CASSPHGPSNQPQHF. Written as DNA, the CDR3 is TGTGCCAGCAGCCCTCACGGACCTAGCAATCAGCCCCAGCATTTT.

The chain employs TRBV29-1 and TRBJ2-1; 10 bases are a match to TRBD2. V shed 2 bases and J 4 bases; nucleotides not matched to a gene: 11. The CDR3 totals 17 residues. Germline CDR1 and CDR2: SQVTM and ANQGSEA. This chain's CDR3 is CSVEKPTSGVLYNEQFF. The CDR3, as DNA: TGCAGCGTTGAAAAACCCACTAGCGGGGTATTGTACAATGAGCAGTTCTTC.

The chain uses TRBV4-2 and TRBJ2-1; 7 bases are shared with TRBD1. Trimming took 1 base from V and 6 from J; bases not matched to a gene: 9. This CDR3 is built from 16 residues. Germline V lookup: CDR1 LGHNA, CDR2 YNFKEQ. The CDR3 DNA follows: TGTGCCAGCAGCCAAGCTAAAGGGGGCGACTCCAATGAGCAGTTCTTC. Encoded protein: CASSQAKGGDSNEQFF.

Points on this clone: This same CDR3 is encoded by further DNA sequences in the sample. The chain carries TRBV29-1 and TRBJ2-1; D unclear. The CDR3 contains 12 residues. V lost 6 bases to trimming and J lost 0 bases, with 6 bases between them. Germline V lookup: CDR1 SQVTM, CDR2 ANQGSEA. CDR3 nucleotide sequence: TGCAGCGTCGTTAGCTCCTACAATGAGCAGTTCTTC. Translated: CSVVSSYNEQFF.

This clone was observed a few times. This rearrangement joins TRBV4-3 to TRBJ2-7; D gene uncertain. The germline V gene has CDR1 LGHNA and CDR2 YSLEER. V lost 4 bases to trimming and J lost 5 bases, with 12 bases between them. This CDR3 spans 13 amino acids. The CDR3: CASSRAAGDEQYF. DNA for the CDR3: TGCGCCAGCAGCCGGGCCGCCGGCGACGAGCAGTACTTC.